These 32 T cell receptor beta chains came from one sample sequenced in a study of blood T cell repertoires in COVID-19. Sequenced by immunoSEQ multiplex PCR; TCRdb stores in-frame clones only, minus some. The sample has more than 85,000 clones, about 80% seen once. Sequenced material: peripheral blood. Receptor source: a woman in her sixties or seventies with acute or convalescent COVID-19.

This clone was seen a handful of times. The V call is TRBV4-1, the J call TRBJ1-2, with unresolved D. Germline values: CDR1 MGHRA, CDR2 YSYEKL. V lost 0 bases and J 4 bases, leaving 12 bases between the germline ends. The CDR3 sequence is 15 residues long. As DNA, the CDR3 is TGCGCCAGCAGCCAAGACCCAGCGTACCTCTATGGCTACACCTTC. This translates into CASSQDPAYLYGYTF.

The genes are TRBV7-2 and TRBJ2-3, with a weak D call TRBD2 (6 bases). The CDR3 loop spans 15 amino acids. The germline V gene encodes CDR1 SGHTA and CDR2 FQGNSA. V shed 0 bases and J shed 3 bases, with 10 bases lying between them. CDR3 in amino acids: CASSLAAGLTDTQYF. The CDR3 DNA sequence: TGTGCCAGCAGCTTAGCGGCGGGGCTGACAGATACGCAGTATTTT. The complete variable domain, with remaining parts taken from reference TRBV7-2 and TRBJ2-3, reads GAGVSQSPSNKVTEKGKDVELRCDPISGHTALYWYRQSLGQGLEFLIYFQGNSAPDKSGLPSDRFSAERTGGSVSTLTIQRTQQEDSAVYLCASSLAAGLTDTQYFGPGTRLTVL.

The CDR3 loop reads CASSLVEGTGSYTF. DNA for the CDR3: TGTGCCAGCAGCTTAGTGGAGGGTACGGGTAGCTACACCTTC. The chain links TRBV7-2 to TRBJ1-2; no firm D call. This CDR3 is built from 14 residues. V was cut by 1 base and J by 9 bases, with 15 bases left in between. Germline V gene data show CDR1 as SGHTA and CDR2 as FQGNSA.

This clone appeared a few times. The J gene is TRBJ1-5, the V gene TRBV27; 9 bases match TRBD1. Germline V gene sequence: CDR1 MNHEY, CDR2 SMNVEV (reference sequence). Unmatched junction bases numbered 6, after V lost 5 bases and J lost 1 base. The CDR3 spans 16 residues. CDR3: CASSAYRGLSNQPQHF. CDR3 DNA sequence: TGTGCCAGCAGTGCCTACAGGGGGCTGAGCAATCAGCCCCAGCATTTT.

The genes are TRBV5-4 and TRBJ2-6; D is perhaps TRBD1 (6 bases). In germline, CDR1 is SGHNT, CDR2 YYREEE (reference sequence). The V end lost 0 bases, the J end lost 0 bases, and 7 bases lay between the germline ends. The CDR3 runs 16 residues. CDR3 bases: TGTGCCAGCAGCTTGGACAGGGTCTCTGGGGCCAACGTCCTGACTTTC. It codes for CASSLDRVSGANVLTF.

This clone appeared once. The J gene is TRBJ2-5, the V gene TRBV6-1; possibly TRBD1 for D (6 bases). Per germline, CDR1 MNHNS and CDR2 SASEGT. Trimming pared 2 bases from V and 7 bases from J, leaving 23 bases between. The CDR3 extends over 17 amino acids. The CDR3 coding sequence is TGTGCCAGCAGTGAATCCCCCGCCGGGACAAAATTTGTGACCCAGTACTTC. Translated, it gives CASSESPAGTKFVTQYF.

The chain uses TRBV10-3 and TRBJ2-6, with a possible D match to TRBD2 (6 bases). The germline V gene has CDR1 ENHRY and CDR2 SYGVKD. This CDR3 spans 11 amino acids. Trimming stripped 6 bases from V and 17 bases from J, with 14 bases between. The CDR3: CAIRTRGDLTF. CDR3 DNA: TGTGCCATCAGGACTAGAGGGGACTTGACTTTC.

This clone came up once. The chain couples TRBV6-6 to TRBJ1-3, with D possibly TRBD1 on 6 matching bases. This CDR3 has 14 amino acids. In germline, CDR1 is MNHNY, CDR2 SVGAGI (reference sequence). The V gene lost 6 bases and the J gene lost 4 bases, with 13 bases spanning the gap. CDR3 residues: CASSRTASGNTIYF. DNA for the CDR3: TGTGCCAGCAGCAGGACAGCCTCGGGAAACACCATATATTTT.

The rearrangement uses TRBV27 and TRBJ1-2, with D unresolved. Trimming removed 7 bases from V and 5 bases from J, with 11 bases in between. The CDR3 length is 12 residues. Germline V CDR1 and CDR2: MNHEY, SMNVEV (reference sequence). The CDR3: CASMEPGYGYTF. CDR3 in DNA: TGTGCCAGCATGGAACCGGGTTATGGCTACACCTTC.

The chain employs TRBV7-2 and TRBJ2-7, with D tentatively TRBD2 (5 bases). This CDR3 spans 12 amino acids. Germline CDR1 is SGHTA and CDR2 is FQGNSA. Trimming took 6 bases from V and 4 from J, leaving 10 bases between them. DNA for the CDR3: TGTGCCAGCAGAGCGGCCGAGTACGAGCAGTACTTC. It is translated as CASRAAEYEQYF.

This chain links TRBV6-2 or TRBV6-3 with TRBJ2-3; weak D call: TRBD1 (6 bases). Trimming cost V 0 bases and J 0 bases, with 19 bases left between them. Germline CDR1 and CDR2: MNHEY and SVGEGT. This CDR3 spans 19 amino acids. The CDR3 protein is CASSYSLSTHRASTDTQYF. DNA for the CDR3: TGTGCCAGCAGTTACTCGCTCAGCACGCACAGGGCGAGCACAGATACGCAGTATTTT.

The chain couples TRBV2 to TRBJ1-2; D gene unclear. Germline CDR1 and CDR2: SNHLY and FYNNEI. V lost 4 bases and J lost 6, with 12 bases in between. CDR3 length: 13 amino acids. The CDR3 spells CASSVVARNGYTF. CDR3 bases: TGTGCCAGCAGTGTTGTAGCGAGGAATGGCTACACCTTC. Full variable domain (missing parts from reference TRBV2 and TRBJ1-2): EPEVTQTPSHQVTQMGQEVILRCVPISNHLYFYWYRQILGQKVEFLVSFYNNEISEKSEIFDDQFSVERPDGSNFTLKIRSTKLEDSAMYFCASSVVARNGYTFGSGTRLTVV.

The rearrangement uses TRBV7-8 and TRBJ2-5; D remains unclear. The V end lost 6 bases, the J end lost 4 bases, and 21 bases lay between the germline ends. CDR3 size: 16 residues. Germline loops: CDR1 SGHVS, CDR2 FQNEAQ. In DNA, the CDR3 is TGTGCCAGCAGTTCCTATGCCGGGTCAGTGAGAGAGACCCAGTACTTC. It yields the protein CASSSYAGSVRETQYF.

This sequence joins TRBV7-2 and TRBJ1-4, with 8 bases aligning to TRBD1. The germline V gene has CDR1 SGHTA and CDR2 FQGNSA. With 4 bases clipped from V and 7 bases from J, the junction kept 8 bases outside the gene matches. The CDR3 has 15 amino acids. In nucleotides, the CDR3 is TGTGCCAGCAGCTCATGGACAGGGTACAGTGAAAAACTGTTTTTT. Amino acids: CASSSWTGYSEKLFF.

V and J are TRBV6-2 or TRBV6-3 and TRBJ1-6; unclear D gene. V shed 3 bases and J shed 7 bases, with 7 bases lying between them. There are 13 residues in the CDR3. Germline CDR1 MNHEY, CDR2 SVGEGT. CDR3 amino acids: CASSYTENSPLHF. CDR3 DNA: TGTGCCAGCAGTTATACGGAGAATTCACCCCTCCACTTT.

This chain joins TRBV15 and TRBJ1-2; D not certain. The CDR3 runs 14 residues. Looked up from germline, CDR1 is LNHNV and CDR2 is YYDKDF (reference sequence). Trimming cost V 0 bases and J 5 bases, with 10 bases left between them. CDR3 nucleotides: TGTGCCACCAGCAGAGATAACGGAGGGTATGGCTACACCTTC. Translating gives CATSRDNGGYGYTF.

As DNA, the CDR3 is TGTGCCAGCACCCGAGTTATTTCCCTCACTGAAGCTTTCTTT. Amino acid sequence: CASTRVISLTEAFF. The chain uses TRBV11-2 and TRBJ1-1; D ambiguous. The CDR3 runs to 14 residues. Trimming stripped 7 bases from V and 4 bases from J, with 16 bases between. Germline CDR1 and CDR2: SGHAT and FQNNGV.

This clone was seen only a few times. The chain employs TRBV3-1 (or the pseudogene TRBV3-2) and TRBJ1-2; D remains ambiguous. Trimming removed 0 bases at V and 8 bases at J, with 7 bases between. The germline V gene encodes CDR1 LGHDT and CDR2 YNNKEL (reference sequence). The CDR3 has 12 amino acids. The CDR3 protein is CASSQEERGYTF. Written as DNA, the CDR3 is TGTGCCAGCAGCCAAGAGGAGAGGGGCTACACCTTC.

The chain couples TRBV21-1 to TRBJ1-1; the listed D gene, TRBD1, was not tested against the DNA. TRBV21-1 is noted as a pseudogene. CDR3 length equals 12 residues. The CDR3 nucleotides read TGTGCCAGCAGCAAAGGTCCCAGTGAAGCTTTCTTT. This codes for CASSKGPSEAFF.

V and J are TRBV7-5 and TRBJ1-2; the table's D call TRBD1 went unverified against the DNA. TRBV7-5 is annotated as a pseudogene. The CDR3 totals 13 residues. CDR3 nucleotides: TGTGCCAGAAGCTTAGGGGGGCTGTTTGGCTACACCTTC. Amino acids: CARSLGGLFGYTF.

V gene TRBV18 combines with J gene TRBJ2-1, with D perhaps TRBD1 (6 bases). V was trimmed by 6 bases and J by 8 bases, leaving 20 bases between them. The germline CDR1 and CDR2 sequences are KGHSH and LQKENI. This CDR3 is built from 15 residues. CDR3 protein: CASSGAAPTSYEQFF. The CDR3 DNA reads TGTGCCAGCTCGGGGGCGGCACCGACCTCCTATGAGCAGTTCTTC.

V usage is TRBV11-3 and J usage is TRBJ2-5, with D hard to call. The germline gives CDR1 SGHNT, CDR2 YENEEA. The CDR3 sequence is 13 residues long. V lost 2 bases and J lost 5, with 9 bases in between. The CDR3 region is CASSLSVFETQYF. The CDR3 coding sequence is TGTGCCAGCAGCTTATCGGTTTTTGAGACCCAGTACTTC. The full variable domain, completed using reference TRBV11-3 and TRBJ2-5, is EAGVVQSPRYKIIEKKQPVAFWCNPISGHNTLYWYLQNLGQGPELLIRYENEEAVDDSQLPKDRFSAERLKGVDSTLKIQPAELGDSAVYLCASSLSVFETQYFGPGTRLLVL.

The V call is TRBV24-1, the J call TRBJ1-5; 8 nucleotides agree with TRBD1. V gave up 4 bases and J gave up 4 bases; unmatched junction bases: 5. From germline, CDR1 is KGHDR and CDR2 SFDVKD. CDR3 length equals 15 residues. The CDR3 region is CATSDRDRPNQPQHF. CDR3 nucleotide sequence: TGTGCCACCAGTGACCGGGACAGGCCGAATCAGCCCCAGCATTTT.

The chain recombines TRBV4-3 with TRBJ2-1, with a weak D call TRBD1 (6 bases). V was cut by 2 bases and J by 4 bases, with 18 bases left in between. CDR3 size: 17 residues. Per germline, CDR1 LGHNA and CDR2 YSLEER. The DNA of the CDR3 is TGCGCCAGCAGCCAAAATCGACCGGGACACAATTACAATGAGCAGTTCTTC. Encoded protein: CASSQNRPGHNYNEQFF.

Comment on this clone: A much larger clone lies one base from this, so it may be a read error. The sample has other DNA sequences that encode this CDR3 too. This chain joins TRBV5-1 and TRBJ2-7, with TRBD2 as a possible D gene (7 bases). Germline V lookup: CDR1 SGHRS, CDR2 YFSETQ. The CDR3 is 16 amino acids. Trimming shortened V by 10 bases and J by 7 bases, and 30 bases separated the two germline ends. The CDR3 reads CACLSRWGGRGWEQYF. The CDR3, as DNA: TGCGCCTGTTTGAGCCGTTGGGGGGGCCGGGGGTGGGAGCAGTACTTC.

The chain carries TRBV6-1 and TRBJ2-3; 8 bases are shared with TRBD1. The CDR3 contains 15 residues. With V trimmed by 2 bases and J by 2 bases, 3 bases remained unmatched. Germline V CDR1 and CDR2: MNHNS, SASEGT. CDR3 sequence (DNA): TGTGCCAGCAGTGAAATGGGACAGGTCACAGATACGCAGTATTTT. As protein: CASSEMGQVTDTQYF.

This clone occurred a few times. The J gene is TRBJ2-6, the V gene TRBV25-1; tentative D call: TRBD1 (6 bases). The CDR3 covers 18 residues. CDR1 and CDR2 from the germline V gene are MGHDK and SYGVNS. V was trimmed by 1 base and J by 0 bases, leaving 13 bases between them. CDR3 in amino acids: CASSEFRGDSSGANVLTF. The CDR3 DNA is TGTGCCAGCAGTGAATTCAGGGGCGATAGCTCTGGGGCCAACGTCCTGACTTTC.

This chain connects TRBV30 to TRBJ1-1; tentatively, D is TRBD1 (5 bases). Germline values: CDR1 GTSNPN, CDR2 SVGIG (reference sequence). CDR3 length equals 12 residues. Between the trimmed V and J ends, which lost 7 bases and 3 bases, there was a span of 12 bases. The CDR3 region has the DNA TGTGCCTTGGACATTAGGGACACTGAAGCTTTCTTT. Encoded protein: CALDIRDTEAFF.

The rearrangement joins TRBV2 to TRBJ1-4, with D maybe TRBD1 (5 bases). The length of the CDR3 is 14 residues. Looked up from germline, CDR1 is SNHLY and CDR2 is FYNNEI. V was cut by 0 bases and J by 7 bases, with 9 bases left in between. The CDR3 nucleotides read TGTGCCAGCAGTGAAGCCGGGGGTGGTGAAAAACTGTTTTTT. Encoded protein: CASSEAGGGEKLFF. Based on the CDR3 plus reference TRBV2 and TRBJ1-4, the full variable domain is EPEVTQTPSHQVTQMGQEVILRCVPISNHLYFYWYRQILGQKVEFLVSFYNNEISEKSEIFDDQFSVERPDGSNFTLKIRSTKLEDSAMYFCASSEAGGGEKLFFGSGTQLSVL.

The chain combines TRBV5-4 with TRBJ2-5; TRBD2 agrees at 7 bases. Germline assignment: CDR1 SGHNT and CDR2 YYREEE (reference sequence). V lost 4 bases to trimming and J lost 7 bases; unmatched junction nucleotides: 16. This CDR3 comprises 16 residues. The DNA of the CDR3 is TGTGCCAGCAGCCCTGGAGGGGACTACCTCCTAGGGACCCAGTACTTC. Protein product: CASSPGGDYLLGTQYF.

The V gene is TRBV5-1, the J gene TRBJ1-2; 8 nucleotides align to TRBD1. Germline trimming cut 4 bases from V and 4 bases from J; bases unmatched to any gene: 3. The CDR3 loop spans 13 amino acids. In germline, CDR1 is SGHRS, CDR2 YFSETQ. DNA for the CDR3: TGCGCCAGCAGCGAACAGGGGGGCTATGGCTACACCTTC. Protein sequence: CASSEQGGYGYTF.

The chain links TRBV18 to TRBJ2-7, with 9 bases aligning to TRBD1. V was pared by 3 bases and J by 1 base, with 1 base of the junction left unmatched. CDR1 and CDR2 from the germline V gene are KGHSH and LQKENI. There are 14 residues in the CDR3. CDR3 in DNA: TGTGCCAGCTCACCGGACAGGGGATCCTACGAGCAGTACTTC. It yields the protein CASSPDRGSYEQYF.